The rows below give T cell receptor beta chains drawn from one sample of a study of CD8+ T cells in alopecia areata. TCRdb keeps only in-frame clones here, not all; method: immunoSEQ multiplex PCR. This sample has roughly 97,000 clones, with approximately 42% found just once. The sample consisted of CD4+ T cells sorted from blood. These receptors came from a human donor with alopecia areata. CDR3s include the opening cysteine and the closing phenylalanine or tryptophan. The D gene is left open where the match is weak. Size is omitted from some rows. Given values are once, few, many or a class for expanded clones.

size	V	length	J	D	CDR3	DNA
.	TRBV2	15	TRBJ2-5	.	CASSEGSLPGETQYF	TGTGCCAGCAGTGAAGGGTCTCTTCCCGGGGAGACCCAGTACTTC
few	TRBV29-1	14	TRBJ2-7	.	CSVALYRGGNEQYF	TGCAGCGTTGCCTTATACAGGGGGGGCAACGAGCAGTACTTC
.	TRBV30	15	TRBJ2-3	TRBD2	CAWSDLAAPTDTQYF	TGTGCCTGGAGTGATCTAGCGGCCCCCACAGATACGCAGTATTTT
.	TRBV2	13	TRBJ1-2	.	CASSGGTAPAYTF	TGTGCCAGCAGCGGAGGGACCGCCCCAGCCTACACCTTC
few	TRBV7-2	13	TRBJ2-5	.	CASTRTDQETQYF	TGTGCCAGCACCCGGACAGACCAAGAGACCCAGTACTTC
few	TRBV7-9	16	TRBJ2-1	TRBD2	CASSYRPGLAPQMQFF	TGTGCCAGCAGCTACCGACCGGGACTAGCGCCGCAAATGCAGTTCTTC
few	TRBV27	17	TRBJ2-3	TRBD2	CASSPGTSGEDTDTQYF	TGTGCCAGCAGTCCAGGGACTAGCGGGGAGGACACAGATACGCAGTATTTT
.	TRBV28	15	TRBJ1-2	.	CASSQGRRVNYGYTF	TGTGCCAGCAGCCAAGGCCGCAGGGTTAACTATGGCTACACCTTC
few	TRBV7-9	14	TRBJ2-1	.	CASSLGTPYNEQFF	TGTGCCAGCAGCCTCGGGACTCCCTACAATGAGCAGTTCTTC
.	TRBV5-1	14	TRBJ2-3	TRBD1	CASSLDRGTDTQYF	TGCGCCAGCAGCTTGGACAGGGGTACAGATACGCAGTATTTT
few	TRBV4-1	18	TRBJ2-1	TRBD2	CASSPGGIGTSGYNEQFF	TGCGCCAGCAGCCCAGGTGGGATAGGGACTAGCGGATACAATGAGCAGTTCTTC
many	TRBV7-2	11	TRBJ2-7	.	CASSFSYEQYF	TGTGCCAGCAGCTTTTCCTACGAGCAGTACTTC
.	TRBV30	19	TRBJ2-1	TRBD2	CAWSSSGLAEIRVYNEQFF	TGTGCCTGGAGTAGTTCGGGACTAGCGGAAATACGTGTCTACAATGAGCAGTTCTTC
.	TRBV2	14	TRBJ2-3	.	CASRETSSTDTQYF	TGTGCCAGCAGGGAGACTAGTAGCACAGATACGCAGTATTTT
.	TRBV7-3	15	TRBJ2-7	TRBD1	CASSPSGTGGYEQYF	TGTGCCAGCAGCCCGTCCGGGACAGGGGGCTACGAGCAGTACTTC
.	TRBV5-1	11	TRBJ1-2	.	CASSPKPNYTF	TGCGCCAGCAGCCCAAAGCCAAACTACACCTTC
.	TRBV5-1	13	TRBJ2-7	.	CASSLSSSSEQYF	TGCGCCAGCAGCTTGTCTAGCAGTTCAGAGCAGTACTTC
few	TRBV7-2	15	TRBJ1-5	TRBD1	CASSFSRGRGQPQHF	TGTGCCAGCAGCTTTAGCAGGGGGCGAGGTCAGCCCCAGCATTTT
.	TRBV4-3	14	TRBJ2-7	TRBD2	CASSQDPRTSVQYF	TGCGCCAGCAGCCAAGATCCCCGGACTAGCGTCCAGTACTTC